This T cell receptor (beta chain) was observed in a study of T-cell reconstitution after alpha-beta-depleted transplantation in children. V was trimmed by 5 bases and J by 5 bases, leaving 7 bases between them. Germline assignment: CDR1 PRHDT and CDR2 FYEKMQ (reference sequence). The CDR3 loop spans 11 amino acids. This clonotype was observed at least ten times. Preparing the TCRbeta library involved the use of unique molecular identifiers. TCRdb re-derived calls from the PCR reads in MiXCR, one entry per CDR3 protein. The data hold about 690,000 distinct CDR3 sequences, with roughly 17% observed a single time.

The gene calls are TRBV13 and TRBJ2-7, with D perhaps TRBD2 (6 bases). The source is a human donor who donated a stem cell graft to a child with acute myeloid leukemia. Specimen: PBMCs from the stem cell graft donor, collected from the stem cell graft. The chain's CDR3 is CASSRGNEQYV. CDR3 DNA: TGTGCCAGCAGCCGGGGGAACGAGCAGTACGTC.